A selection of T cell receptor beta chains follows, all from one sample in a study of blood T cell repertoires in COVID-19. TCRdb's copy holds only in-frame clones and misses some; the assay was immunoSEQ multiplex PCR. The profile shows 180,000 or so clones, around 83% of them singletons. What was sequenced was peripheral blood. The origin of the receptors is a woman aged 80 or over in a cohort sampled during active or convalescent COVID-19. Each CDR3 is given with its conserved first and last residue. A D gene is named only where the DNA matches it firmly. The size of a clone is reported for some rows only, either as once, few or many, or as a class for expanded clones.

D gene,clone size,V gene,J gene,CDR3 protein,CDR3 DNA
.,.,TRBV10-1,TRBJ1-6,CASRSGHNSPLHF,TGCGCCAGCAGGTCGGGACACAATTCACCCCTCCACTTT
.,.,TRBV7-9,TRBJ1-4,CASSPNERHRSWEKLFF,TGTGCCAGCAGCCCGAATGAGAGACACAGGAGTTGGGAAAAACTGTTTTTT
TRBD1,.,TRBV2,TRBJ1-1,CASSVQGWAHTEAFF,TGTGCCAGCAGCGTACAGGGGTGGGCGCACACTGAAGCTTTCTTT
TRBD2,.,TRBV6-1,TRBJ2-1,CASSDTGTTYNEQFF,TGTGCCAGCAGTGATACCGGGACTACGTACAATGAGCAGTTCTTC
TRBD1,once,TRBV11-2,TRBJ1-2,CASSPGTGLYGYTF,TGTGCCAGCAGCCCCGGGACAGGCCTCTATGGCTACACCTTC
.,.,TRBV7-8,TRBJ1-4,CASSPTGGAANEKLFF,TGTGCCAGCAGCCCCACTGGGGGGGCAGCTAATGAAAAACTGTTTTTT
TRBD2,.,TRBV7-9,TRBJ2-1,CASSPDSGGQFF,TGTGCCAGCAGCCCAGATAGCGGGGGGCAGTTCTTC
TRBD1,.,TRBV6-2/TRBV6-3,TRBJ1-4,CASSHRGHGEKLFF,TGTGCCAGCAGCCACAGGGGTCACGGTGAAAAACTGTTTTTT
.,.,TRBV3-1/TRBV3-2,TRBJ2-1,CATAAYNEQFF,TGTGCCACGGCGGCCTACAATGAGCAGTTCTTC
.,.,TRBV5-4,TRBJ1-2,CASSLGSTLYGYTF,TGTGCCAGCAGCTTGGGTAGTACTCTCTATGGCTACACCTTC
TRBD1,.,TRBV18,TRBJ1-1,CASSPTGAVTEAFF,TGTGCCAGCTCACCGACAGGGGCTGTTACTGAAGCTTTCTTT
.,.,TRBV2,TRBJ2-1,CASRIRSIQDEQFF,TGTGCCAGCAGGATCCGCTCAATTCAGGATGAGCAGTTCTTC
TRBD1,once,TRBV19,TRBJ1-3,CASSTTDRAGNTIYF,TGTGCCAGTAGTACGACGGACAGGGCTGGAAACACCATATATTTT
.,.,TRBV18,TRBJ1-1,CASSPLGPNTEAFF,TGTGCCAGCTCACCTCTGGGCCCGAACACTGAAGCTTTCTTT
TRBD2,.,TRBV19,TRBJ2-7,CASSSRPLSSGGKDEQYF,TGTGCCAGTAGTTCCAGACCCCTTTCTAGCGGGGGAAAGGACGAGCAGTACTTC
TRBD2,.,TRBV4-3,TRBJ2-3,CASSLGLAGESTDTQYF,TGCGCCAGCAGCCTGGGACTAGCGGGGGAAAGCACAGATACGCAGTATTTT
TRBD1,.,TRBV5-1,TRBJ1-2,CASSLATGANYGYTF,TGCGCCAGCAGCTTGGCTACAGGGGCAAACTATGGCTACACCTTC
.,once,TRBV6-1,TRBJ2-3,CASSESRADTQYF,TGTGCCAGCAGTGAATCTAGAGCAGATACGCAGTATTTT
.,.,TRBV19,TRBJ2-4,CASSIGFGDIQYF,TGTGCCAGTAGTATTGGGTTCGGGGACATTCAGTACTTC
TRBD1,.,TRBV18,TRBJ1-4,CASSPWTGATNEKLFF,TGTGCCAGCTCACCTTGGACAGGGGCTACTAATGAAAAACTGTTTTTT
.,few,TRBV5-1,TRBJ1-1,CASSFGHTNTEAFF,TGCGCCAGCAGCTTCGGACACACGAACACTGAAGCTTTCTTT
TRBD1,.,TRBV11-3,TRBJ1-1,CASSFWDRGNTEAFF,TGTGCCAGCAGCTTTTGGGACAGGGGGAACACTGAAGCTTTCTTT
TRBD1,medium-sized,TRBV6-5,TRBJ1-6,CAGEDGQGNSPLHF,TGTGCCGGGGAGGACGGACAGGGAAATTCACCCCTCCACTTT
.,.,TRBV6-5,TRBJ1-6,CASRGGTSNSPLHF,TGTGCCAGCAGGGGCGGGACCTCTAATTCACCCCTCCACTTT
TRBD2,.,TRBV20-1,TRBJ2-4,CSASDYRLAGLGNIQYF,TGCAGTGCTAGTGACTATCGACTAGCGGGATTGGGAAACATTCAGTACTTC
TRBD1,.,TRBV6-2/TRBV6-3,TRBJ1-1,CASSYSPGGLNTEAFF,TGTGCCAGCAGTTACTCCCCAGGGGGATTGAACACTGAAGCTTTCTTT
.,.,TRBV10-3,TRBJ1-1,CAIKLQGGGTEAFF,TGTGCCATCAAGTTACAGGGCGGTGGCACTGAAGCTTTCTTT
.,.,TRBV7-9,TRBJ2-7,CASSRQIYEQYF,TGTGCCAGCAGCCGACAGATTTACGAGCAGTACTTC
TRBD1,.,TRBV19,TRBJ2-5,CASSSHGQGTTGRGETQYF,TGTGCCAGTAGTAGTCATGGACAGGGAACGACCGGGCGGGGAGAGACCCAGTACTTC
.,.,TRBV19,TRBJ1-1,CASSLTLLASTEAFF,TGTGCCAGTAGTTTGACACTATTAGCGAGCACTGAAGCTTTCTTT